This T cell receptor (beta chain) was identified in a study of T-cell memory formation after mild COVID-19 (dated by TCRdb to the early 2020s). For the wider study: TCR sequence clusters from the two donors were found to be largely donor specific. In two donors, T-cell clones that expanded and contracted after mild COVID-19 were tracked by sequencing TCRalpha and TCRbeta repertoires over time. The cohort comprised two young, previously healthy adult volunteers, one female and one male.

Instrument on record: Illumina NovaSeq 6000. cDNA libraries for TCRalpha and TCRbeta were prepared by 5'RACE using constant-segment primers, with sample barcodes and unique molecular identifiers added. RNA was extracted from every sample with Trizol reagent. The libraries were amplified in two PCR steps, and the second step added a second sample barcode and Illumina TruSeq adapters. Sequencing of the libraries was done on an Illumina NovaSeq, producing 2 x 150 bp paired-end reads. Regarding the original processing steps: With migec v1.2.7, reads were demultiplexed and then collapsed into UMI-guided consensus sequences. Using mixcr v2.1.11, the UMI consensuses were aligned to TRA and TRB V and J templates and assembled into clonotypes. A clonotype was counted as expanded or contracted only if both edgeR and NoisET called the change significant, with noise models trained on biological replicates. For edgeR calls, the cutoffs were a false discovery rate-adjusted p below 0.01 and a log2 fold-change threshold of 1. PCA with hierarchical clustering of max-normalized trajectories of the 1000 most abundant clonotypes was used as exploratory dynamics analysis. The CD4 or CD8 phenotype of responding clones was assigned using the separately sequenced CD4+ and CD8+ repertoires. The public reads were quality trimmed at Q25 with fastp and then assembled into clones with MiXCR by TCRdb, keeping productive beta chains. All rows with the same CDR3 protein become a single entry with the most common DNA and genes. TCRdb's processing, not the authors', yielded these V and J calls. The sample includes some 250,000 distinct CDR3 sequences, with 7.5% to 10% observed a single time. The ten largest make up approximately 20% of the sample.

What the study reported, not specific to this receptor: From day 15 to 85, contracting clones showed balanced CD4/CD8 phenotypes, whereas a second wave of clones that expanded from day 15 to 37 leaned towards CD4+. Only a couple of mild cases were covered in the study, and larger cohorts including severe cases with pre-infection samples were considered necessary. Some responding clones were detected in pre-infection memory, suggesting pre-existing cross-reactive memory T cells joined the SARS-CoV-2 response. Contracting CD4+ clones were found mainly in CM and EM memory subsets, while CD8+ clones were enriched in EMRA. SARS-CoV-2 specificity of the second-wave clones peaking on day 37 was not confirmed.

Ficoll-Paque density gradient centrifugation was used to isolate PBMCs. Comment on this clonotype: Its recognized antigen is unknown. Nothing much larger sits one base from this clone, and base qualities are not available.

This TCR came from a man aged 18-30 years who had mild COVID-19 (a few samples of this study predate the infection). The sample titles of this study are shuffled in the database, so cell type and time point are left out; the donor was told from shared clones. The sample comprised PBMCs or a T cell subset sorted from them (not recorded which).

The sequenced DNA: TGTGCCAGCCGAAAGCTCCCTACAGGGAAAAACTCCTACGAGCAGTACTTC. Its protein product is CASRKLPTGKNSYEQYF. The sequence links TRBV12-3 or TRBV12-4 to TRBJ2-7; TRBD1 is a weak D gene call, 6 bases matching. The CDR3 measures 17 amino acids from cysteine to phenylalanine. The kept DNA is CDR3 alone, 51 bases in frame from the first base. V loses 8 bases, J loses 0 bases, and the germline ends lie 23 bases apart.